This TCR beta chain was sequenced in a study of human CD8 memory T cell subsets. The TCR beta sequencing libraries came from UMI-labeled 5' RACE. TCRdb reprocessed the 5' RACE reads and keeps a single row for each CDR3 protein, giving no DNA. The sample spans roughly 18,000 distinct CDR3 sequences; the ten largest clones claim about 5%. In germline, CDR1 is SQVTM, CDR2 ANQGSEA. The length of the CDR3 is 12 residues. The TCR was taken from a human donor in good health. The sample was CD8+ T cells from PBMCs. This chain connects TRBV29-1 to TRBJ2-5. CDR3 protein: CSVEGAEGTQYF.